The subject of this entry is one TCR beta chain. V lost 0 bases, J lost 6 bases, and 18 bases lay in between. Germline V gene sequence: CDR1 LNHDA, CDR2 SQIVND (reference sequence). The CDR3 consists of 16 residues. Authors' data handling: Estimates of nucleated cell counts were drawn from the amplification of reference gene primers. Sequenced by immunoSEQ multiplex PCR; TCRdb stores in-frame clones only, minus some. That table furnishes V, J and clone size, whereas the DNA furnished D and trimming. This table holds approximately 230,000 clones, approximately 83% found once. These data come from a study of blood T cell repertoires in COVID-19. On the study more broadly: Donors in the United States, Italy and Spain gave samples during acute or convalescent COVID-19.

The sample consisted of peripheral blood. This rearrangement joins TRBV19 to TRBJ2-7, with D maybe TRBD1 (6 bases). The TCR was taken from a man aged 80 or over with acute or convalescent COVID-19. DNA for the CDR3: TGTGCCAGTAGTATAGATCTTTTATCAGGGGCCAGCGAGCAGTACTTC. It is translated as CASSIDLLSGASEQYF.